These 7 T cell receptor beta chains were all obtained from the same sample, sequenced in a study of cytomegalovirus exposure and HLA in healthy donors. A multiplex PCR was run with 60 Vbeta primers and 13 Jbeta primers. This table comes from immunoSEQ multiplex PCR, and its TCRdb copy is limited to in-frame clones, with some not included. The sample has tens of thousands of clones; roughly 75% are singletons. The sequencing sample was made of PBMCs. These receptors came from a woman in her forties in good health and CMV-seropositive.

The chain employs TRBV18 and TRBJ2-7; 9 nucleotides align to TRBD2. CDR3 size: 16 residues. Trimming removed 0 bases from V and 6 bases from J; junction bases left unmatched: 9. Germline loops: CDR1 KGHSH, CDR2 LQKENI. CDR3 in amino acids: CASSPPGLAGQGEQYF. The CDR3 coding sequence is TGTGCCAGCTCACCACCGGGTCTAGCGGGGCAGGGCGAGCAGTACTTC.

Comment on this clone: Other DNA sequences in the sample encode the same CDR3. The chain is built from TRBV7-2 and TRBJ1-4, with D possibly TRBD1 on 6 matching bases. The CDR3 totals 12 residues. V was clipped by 5 bases and J by 8 bases, with 9 bases between them. CDR1 SGHTA and CDR2 FQGNSA come from the germline V gene. The CDR3 protein is CASSPQGEKLFF. For the CDR3, the DNA is TGTGCCAGCAGCCCACAGGGAGAAAAACTGTTTTTT.

The chain recombines TRBV2 with TRBJ2-2; 7 nucleotides align to TRBD1. There are 16 residues in the CDR3. Germline-derived CDR1 and CDR2 are SNHLY and FYNNEI. J was trimmed by 7 bases and V by 2 bases; bases with no gene match: 10. In DNA, the CDR3 is TGTGCCAGCAGTGAAAGAAGGGGGCGTAATGGCGGGGAGCTGTTTTTT. Translation: CASSERRGRNGGELFF.

This chain links TRBV9 with TRBJ2-5; D is uncertain. V lost 0 bases to trimming and J lost 5 bases, with 11 bases between them. Germline CDR1 reads SGDLS; CDR2 reads YYNGEE. The CDR3 extends over 14 amino acids. The CDR3 region is CASSVGDGLETQYF. The CDR3 DNA sequence: TGTGCCAGCAGCGTAGGTGATGGCCTTGAGACCCAGTACTTC.

The V gene is TRBV30, the J gene TRBJ2-2, with 8 positions matching TRBD1. The CDR3 has 13 residues. The germline V gene encodes CDR1 GTSNPN and CDR2 SVGIG (reference sequence). Germline trimming cut 4 bases from V and 7 bases from J; bases unmatched to any gene: 5. Here the CDR3 reads CAWTGGGNGELFF. CDR3 sequence (DNA): TGTGCCTGGACAGGGGGCGGGAACGGGGAGCTGTTTTTT.

The V and J genes are TRBV10-2 and TRBJ1-5, with D possibly matching TRBD1 (5 bases). The CDR3 contains 12 residues. The V end was cut by 4 bases, the J end by 6 bases, with 7 bases between. In germline, CDR1 is WSHSY, CDR2 SAAADI. In DNA form, the CDR3 reads TGCGCCAGCAGTGCAGGGTTTCAGCCCCAGCATTTT. This sequence encodes CASSAGFQPQHF.

This clone was counted between two and nine times. The chain recombines TRBV12-5 with TRBJ1-1, with D tentatively TRBD1 (5 bases). Trimming took off 7 bases at V and 8 bases at J, with 17 bases between the two ends. Per germline, CDR1 LGHNT and CDR2 FRNRAP. The CDR3 spans 13 residues. CDR3 bases: TGTGCTAGTGCCTTGACGCAGGGCACGGAAGCTTTCTTT. Amino acids: CASALTQGTEAFF.